This TCR beta chain stems from a study of blood T cell repertoires in COVID-19. The wider study: Acute-phase and convalescent COVID-19 samples originated in the United States, Italy and Spain. T cells, B-cell-depleted T cells, or PBMCs supplied cDNA or gDNA.

In the authors' workflow: Nucleated cell counts were estimated from reference gene primer amplification. Produced via immunoSEQ multiplex PCR; TCRdb's table is partial and in-frame only. That table furnishes V, J and clone size, whereas the DNA furnished D and trimming. This sample has approximately 270,000 clones, with approximately 88% found just once. Per germline, CDR1 MGHDK and CDR2 SYGVNS. The V end lost 6 bases, the J end lost 2 bases, and 14 bases lay between the germline ends. The CDR3 length is 14 residues. This clonotype was sampled from a man in his fifties with acute or convalescent COVID-19. The V and J genes are TRBV25-1 and TRBJ2-7; the D gene is possibly TRBD2 (6 bases). The sample comprised peripheral blood. This chain's CDR3 is CASRPSAGPYEQYF. The CDR3 DNA reads TGTGCCAGCAGACCCTCGGCGGGGCCCTACGAGCAGTACTTC.